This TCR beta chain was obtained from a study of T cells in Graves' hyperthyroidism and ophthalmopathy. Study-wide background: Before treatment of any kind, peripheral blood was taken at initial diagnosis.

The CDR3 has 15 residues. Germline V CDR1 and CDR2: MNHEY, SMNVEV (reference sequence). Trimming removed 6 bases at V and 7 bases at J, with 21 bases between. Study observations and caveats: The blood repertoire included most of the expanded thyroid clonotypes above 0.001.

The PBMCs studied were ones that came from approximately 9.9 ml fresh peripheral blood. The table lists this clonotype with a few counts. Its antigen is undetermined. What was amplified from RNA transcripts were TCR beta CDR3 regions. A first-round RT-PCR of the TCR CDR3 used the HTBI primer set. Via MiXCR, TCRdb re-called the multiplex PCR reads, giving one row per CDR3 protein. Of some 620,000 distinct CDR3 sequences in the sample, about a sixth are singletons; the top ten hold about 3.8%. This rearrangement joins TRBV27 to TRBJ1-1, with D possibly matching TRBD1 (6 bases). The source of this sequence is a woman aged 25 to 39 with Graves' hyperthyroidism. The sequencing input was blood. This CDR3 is CASRPGGGRGNEAFF. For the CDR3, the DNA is TGTGCCAGCAGGCCTGGTGGGGGGCGGGGGAATGAAGCTTTCTTT.